Following are 28 T cell receptor beta chains from one sample sequenced in a study of OX40 agonist ivuxolimab in advanced cancers. Some clones are missing from TCRdb's copy, which holds only in-frame ones; the method was immunoSEQ multiplex PCR. The sample has fewer than 30,000 clones, 81% seen once. Sequencing was performed on CD4+ or CD8+ T cells sorted from blood, taken in a trial of the OX40 agonist ivuxolimab. Receptors originate from an adult with an advanced solid tumor such as melanoma, head and neck, liver or kidney cancer.

This rearrangement joins TRBV6-1 to TRBJ2-7; TRBD1 aligns across 10 bases. Germline V gene data show CDR1 as MNHNS and CDR2 as SASEGT. The V gene end was trimmed by 4 bases and the J gene end by 4 bases; junction bases not matched to a gene: 4. CDR3 length: 14 amino acids. CDR3 in DNA: TGTGCCAGCAGTGGGGCGGGACAGGGGTACGAGCAGTACTTC. It yields the protein CASSGAGQGYEQYF.

The J gene is TRBJ2-5, the V gene TRBV27; no clear D. Germline CDR1 MNHEY, CDR2 SMNVEV (reference sequence). V shed 3 bases and J shed 5 bases, with 4 bases lying between them. The CDR3 sequence is 11 residues long. The CDR3, as DNA: TGTGCCAGCAGTTTCCAGGAGACCCAGTACTTC. It specifies CASSFQETQYF.

This chain uses TRBV7-2 with TRBJ2-1; D is uncertain. The germline V gene has CDR1 SGHTA and CDR2 FQGNSA. V dropped 0 bases and J dropped 5 bases, with 2 bases sitting between them. The length of the CDR3 is 12 residues. This CDR3 reads CASSLADNEQFF. Written as DNA, the CDR3 is TGTGCCAGCAGCTTAGCGGACAATGAGCAGTTCTTC.

A note on this clone: Other nucleotide sequences in the sample specify the same CDR3. The CDR3, as DNA: TGTGCCAGCAGCTTGGCCACCGAAGAGACCCAGTACTTC. It yields the protein CASSLATEETQYF. This sequence joins TRBV7-8 and TRBJ2-5; D gene ambiguous. This CDR3 has 13 residues. The V gene lost 3 bases and the J gene lost 3 bases, with 8 bases spanning the gap. From germline, CDR1 is SGHVS and CDR2 FQNEAQ. Using reference TRBV7-8 and TRBJ2-5 for the parts outside the CDR3, the full variable domain is GAGVSQSPRYKVAKRGQDVALRCDPISGHVSLFWYQQALGQGPEFLTYFQNEAQLDKSGLPSDRFFAERPEGSVSTLKIQRTQQEDSAVYLCASSLATEETQYFGPGTRLLVL.

The chain uses TRBV5-6 and TRBJ2-5, with D perhaps matching TRBD1 or TRBD2 (6 bases each). The V and J ends lost 2 bases and 4 bases respectively, with 9 bases between them. The CDR3 runs to 13 residues. Germline CDR1 and CDR2: SGHDT and YYEEEE. The DNA for the CDR3 is TGTGCCAGCAGCTTTGGAGGGGGAGAGACCCAGTACTTC. Residues: CASSFGGGETQYF.

The chain uses TRBV10-2 and TRBJ2-7, with 13 bases matching TRBD2. V lost 10 bases, J lost 2 bases, and 8 bases stayed unmatched. This CDR3 is 15 amino acids long. The germline V gene encodes CDR1 WSHSY and CDR2 SAAADI. The CDR3 bases are TGCGCCACCCGGACTAGCGGGGGCCCCACCTACGAGCAGTACTTC. It codes for CATRTSGGPTYEQYF.

The rearrangement links TRBV10-3 to TRBJ2-2, with D unresolved. Trimming pared 4 bases from V and 7 bases from J, leaving 10 bases between. Germline V gene data show CDR1 as ENHRY and CDR2 as SYGVKD. CDR3 size: 13 residues. CDR3: CAISVLLGGELFF. The DNA of the CDR3 is TGTGCCATCAGTGTCCTTCTCGGCGGGGAGCTGTTTTTT.

With respect to this clone: At one boundary the junction diverges from the germline segment, which might be a read error. J is TRBJ2-3 and V is TRBV7-7; D is ambiguous. The CDR3 length is 14 residues. The germline gives CDR1 SSHAT, CDR2 FNYEAQ (reference sequence). CDR3 sequence (DNA): TGTGCTAGCAGCCCCAATTCGGGCACAGATACGCAGTATTTT. Protein: CASSPNSGTDTQYF.

The chain joins TRBV6-5 to TRBJ2-7; D might be TRBD2 (5 bases). This CDR3 has 11 amino acids. Germline V CDR1 and CDR2: MNHEY, SVGAGI. V lost 6 bases to trimming and J lost 7 bases, with 10 bases between them. The DNA for the CDR3 is TGTGCCAGCAGCCAAGACTATGAGCAGTACTTC. Translation: CASSQDYEQYF.

The rearrangement links TRBV19 to TRBJ1-2; D not resolved. The CDR3 loop spans 11 amino acids. V lost 1 base and J lost 6, with 3 bases in between. Per the germline V gene, CDR1 is LNHDA and CDR2 is SQIVND (reference sequence). CDR3 DNA sequence: TGTGCCAGTAGTATAGGGGATGGCTACACCTTC. Its translation is CASSIGDGYTF.

The V call is TRBV2, the J call TRBJ1-1; 7 bases are shared with TRBD1. The CDR3 runs 13 residues. Germline assignment: CDR1 SNHLY and CDR2 FYNNEI. V shed 7 bases, J shed 5 bases, and the junction held 7 bases outside the gene matches. In DNA, the CDR3 is TGTGCCAGCACACAGGGGATTTATACTGAAGCTTTCTTT. Encoded protein: CASTQGIYTEAFF.

The gene calls are TRBV5-1 and TRBJ2-7; 9 nucleotides line up with TRBD1. This CDR3 is built from 14 residues. J was trimmed by 2 bases and V by 5 bases; bases with no gene match: 5. Germline V CDR1 and CDR2: SGHRS, YFSETQ. CDR3 protein: CASRRTGAPYEQYF. Here the CDR3 DNA reads TGCGCCAGCAGACGGACAGGGGCTCCCTACGAGCAGTACTTC.

The chain links TRBV7-9 to TRBJ2-1, with a weak D call TRBD2 (5 bases). The CDR3 has 12 amino acids. V was clipped by 2 bases and J by 9 bases, with 8 bases between them. The germline V gene has CDR1 SEHNR and CDR2 FQNEAQ (reference sequence). The DNA of the CDR3 is TGTGCCAGCAGCTTACTAGCTTCTGAGCAGTTCTTC. Translated: CASSLLASEQFF. Complete variable domain (other parts from reference TRBV7-9 and TRBJ2-1): DTGVSQNPRHKITKRGQNVTFRCDPISEHNRLYWYRQTLGQGPEFLTYFQNEAQLEKSRLLSDRFSAERPKGSFSTLEIQRTEQGDSAMYLCASSLLASEQFFGPGTRLTVL.

This clone was observed once. The V gene is TRBV9, the J gene TRBJ1-2; maybe TRBD1 (5 bases). This CDR3 has 17 amino acids. V shed 4 bases and J shed 8 bases, with 27 bases lying between them. Germline values: CDR1 SGDLS, CDR2 YYNGEE. The CDR3 DNA reads TGTGCCAGCAGCCCCACACCGGGACTCCTCGCTTCTGCGGGCTACACCTTC. Translation gives CASSPTPGLLASAGYTF.

J is TRBJ2-1 and V is TRBV11-3; TRBD2 matches at 7 bases. Trimming took 1 base from V and 10 from J; bases not matched to a gene: 1. Per germline, CDR1 SGHNT and CDR2 YENEEA. The CDR3 sequence is 12 residues long. Here the CDR3 DNA reads TGTGCCAGCAGCTTAGGGGGAGGGGAGCAGTTCTTC. Translating gives CASSLGGGEQFF.

V is TRBV5-8 and J is TRBJ2-7, with D hard to call. V shed 1 base and J shed 3 bases, with 5 bases lying between them. Germline CDR1 and CDR2: SGHTS and YDEGEE. The CDR3 runs 12 residues. The CDR3 region is CASSLWVYEQYF. CDR3 in DNA: TGTGCCAGCAGCTTGTGGGTCTACGAGCAGTACTTC.

In DNA, the CDR3 is TGTGCCAGCAGCGCTCCTAGGGGTTTCGACGAGCAGTACTTC. It specifies CASSAPRGFDEQYF. The rearrangement uses TRBV7-9 and TRBJ2-7; D is perhaps TRBD1 (5 bases). This CDR3 has 14 residues. Germline V gives CDR1 SEHNR, CDR2 FQNEAQ (reference sequence). Trimming removed 5 bases from V and 5 bases from J, with 16 bases in between. Full variable domain (rest looked up from reference TRBV7-9 and TRBJ2-7): DTGVSQNPRHKITKRGQNVTFRCDPISEHNRLYWYRQTLGQGPEFLTYFQNEAQLEKSRLLSDRFSAERPKGSFSTLEIQRTEQGDSAMYLCASSAPRGFDEQYFGPGTRLTVT.

This clone turned up a few times. The V call is TRBV6-1, the J call TRBJ2-7; 10 nucleotides agree with TRBD1. The ends lost 5 bases at V and 0 bases at J; junction bases unmatched: 4. The CDR3 runs 15 residues. Per the germline V gene, CDR1 is MNHNS and CDR2 is SASEGT. The CDR3 spells CASSTWTGGSYEQYF. The CDR3 nucleotides read TGTGCCAGCAGTACCTGGACAGGGGGCTCCTACGAGCAGTACTTC.

The J gene is TRBJ1-1, the V gene TRBV18; a weak D match, TRBD1 (5 bases). This CDR3 has 15 amino acids. In germline, CDR1 is KGHSH, CDR2 LQKENI. The V and J ends lost 3 bases and 1 base respectively, with 12 bases between them. The CDR3 nucleotides read TGTGCCAGCTCACCCCCGGGACTGACGAACACTGAAGCTTTCTTT. This sequence encodes CASSPPGLTNTEAFF.

The sample holds one count of this clone. V gene TRBV28 combines with J gene TRBJ2-7; D uncertain. With 3 bases removed from V and 2 bases from J, the gap between germline ends came to 11 bases. The CDR3 is 14 residues long. The germline V gene has CDR1 MDHEN and CDR2 SYDVKM. CDR3 sequence: CASSFMGHAYEQYF. CDR3 DNA: TGTGCCAGCAGTTTTATGGGTCATGCCTACGAGCAGTACTTC.

The J gene is TRBJ2-7, the V gene TRBV4-1, with D tentatively TRBD2 (6 bases). Per germline, CDR1 MGHRA and CDR2 YSYEKL. V lost 1 base, J lost 7 bases, and 14 bases lay in between. The CDR3 totals 14 residues. Here the CDR3 reads CASSQVGLASEQYF. In DNA, the CDR3 is TGCGCCAGCAGCCAAGTGGGGCTAGCGTCGGAGCAGTACTTC.

The V and J genes are TRBV5-4 and TRBJ1-1; D gene ambiguous. This CDR3 contains 14 residues. Germline lookup yields CDR1 SGHNT and CDR2 YYREEE (reference sequence). The ends were cut back, 0 bases at V and 1 base at J, with 7 bases in the middle. CDR3 nucleotide sequence: TGTGCCAGCAGCTTGGATTTGGGGAACACTGAAGCTTTCTTT. It codes for CASSLDLGNTEAFF.

V gene TRBV14 combines with J gene TRBJ2-1; unclear D gene. This CDR3 has 12 residues. Germline V gene lookup returns CDR1 SGHDN and CDR2 FVKESK. Trimming removed 1 base at V and 7 bases at J, with 5 bases between. CDR3 protein: CASSQVPNEQFF. The CDR3 region has the DNA TGTGCCAGCAGCCAAGTCCCAAATGAGCAGTTCTTC.

This clone was counted between two and nine times. The V gene is TRBV7-9, the J gene TRBJ2-7, with unresolved D. Trimming removed 1 base from V and 2 bases from J, with 9 bases in between. The V gene's germline CDR1 is SEHNR and CDR2 FQNEAQ (reference sequence). The CDR3 has 14 residues. Here the CDR3 reads CASSLGPGTYEQYF. The CDR3 coding sequence is TGTGCCAGCAGCTTAGGCCCAGGCACCTACGAGCAGTACTTC.

The chain has TRBV5-1 and TRBJ2-2; 8 bases map to TRBD1. The CDR3 totals 15 residues. Germline CDR1 and CDR2: SGHRS and YFSETQ. J lost 7 bases, V lost 0 bases, and 5 bases had no gene match. The CDR3 DNA reads TGCGCCAGCAGCTTGGATTGGACAGGGAACGGGGAGCTGTTTTTT. It is translated as CASSLDWTGNGELFF.

For the CDR3, the DNA is TGCGCCAGCAGCCCTACCGGGACAGGGGCACGCGAGCAGTACTTC. The encoded protein is CASSPTGTGAREQYF. The J gene is TRBJ2-7, the V gene TRBV4-1; 10 positions match TRBD1. Trimming cost V 4 bases and J 6 bases; bases outside gene matches: 9. Germline CDR1 is MGHRA and CDR2 is YSYEKL. This CDR3 is built from 15 residues.

This clone has just a few counts. V is TRBV11-2 and J is TRBJ2-7; D is perhaps TRBD2 (7 bases). The CDR3 covers 15 residues. Trimming cost V 3 bases and J 4 bases, with 16 bases left between them. Germline V gene lookup returns CDR1 SGHAT and CDR2 FQNNGV. The chain's CDR3 is CASSFSRGGAYEQYF. The CDR3 DNA reads as TGTGCCAGCAGCTTCTCGCGTGGGGGGGCTTACGAGCAGTACTTC.

This sequence joins TRBV6-5 and TRBJ2-7; 9 bases are shared with TRBD2. V was pared by 0 bases and J by 2 bases, with 2 bases of the junction left unmatched. The germline V gene has CDR1 MNHEY and CDR2 SVGAGI. The CDR3 consists of 15 residues. This CDR3 reads CASSYSPSGTYEQYF. The CDR3 region has the DNA TGTGCCAGCAGTTACTCCCCTAGCGGGACCTACGAGCAGTACTTC.